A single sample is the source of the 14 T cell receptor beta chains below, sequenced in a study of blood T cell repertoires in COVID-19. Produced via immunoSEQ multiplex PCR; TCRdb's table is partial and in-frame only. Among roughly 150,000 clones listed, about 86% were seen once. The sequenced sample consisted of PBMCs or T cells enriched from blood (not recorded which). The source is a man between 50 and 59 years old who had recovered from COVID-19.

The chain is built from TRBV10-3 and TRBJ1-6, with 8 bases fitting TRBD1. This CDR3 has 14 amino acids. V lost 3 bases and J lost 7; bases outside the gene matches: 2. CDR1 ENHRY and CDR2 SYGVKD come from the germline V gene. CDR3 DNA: TGTGCCATCAGTGACCCAGGGGGCAATTCACCCCTCCACTTT. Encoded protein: CAISDPGGNSPLHF.

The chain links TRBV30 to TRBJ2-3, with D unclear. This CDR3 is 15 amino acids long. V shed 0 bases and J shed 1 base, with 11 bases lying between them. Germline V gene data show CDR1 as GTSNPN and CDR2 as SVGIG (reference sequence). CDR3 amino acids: CAWSVTGARTDTQYF. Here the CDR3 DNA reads TGTGCCTGGAGTGTAACCGGAGCTCGCACAGATACGCAGTATTTT.

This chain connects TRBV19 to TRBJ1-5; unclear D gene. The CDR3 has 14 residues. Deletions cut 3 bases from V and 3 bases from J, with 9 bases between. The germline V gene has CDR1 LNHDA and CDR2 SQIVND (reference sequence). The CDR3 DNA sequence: TGTGCCAGTAGTATGGAGCCCTACAATCAGCCCCAGCATTTT. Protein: CASSMEPYNQPQHF.

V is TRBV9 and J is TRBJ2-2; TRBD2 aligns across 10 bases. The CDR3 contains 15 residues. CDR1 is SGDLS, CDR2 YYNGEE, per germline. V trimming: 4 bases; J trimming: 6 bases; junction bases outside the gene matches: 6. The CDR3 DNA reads TGTGCCAGCAGCCCGAGCGGGGGGGCCGCCGGGGAGCTGTTTTTT. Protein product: CASSPSGGAAGELFF.

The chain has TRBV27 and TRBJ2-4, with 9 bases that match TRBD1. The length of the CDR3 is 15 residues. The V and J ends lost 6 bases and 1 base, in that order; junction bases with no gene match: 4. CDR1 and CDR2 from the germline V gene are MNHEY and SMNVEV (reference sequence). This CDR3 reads CASRRQGEAKNIQYF. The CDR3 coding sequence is TGTGCCAGCAGAAGACAGGGGGAGGCCAAAAACATTCAGTACTTC.

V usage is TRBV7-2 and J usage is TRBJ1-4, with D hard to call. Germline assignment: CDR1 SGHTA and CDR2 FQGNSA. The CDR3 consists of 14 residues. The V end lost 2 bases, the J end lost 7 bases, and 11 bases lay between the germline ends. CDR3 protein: CASSLLQSGEKLFF. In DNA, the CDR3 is TGTGCCAGCAGCTTACTACAGAGTGGTGAAAAACTGTTTTTT.

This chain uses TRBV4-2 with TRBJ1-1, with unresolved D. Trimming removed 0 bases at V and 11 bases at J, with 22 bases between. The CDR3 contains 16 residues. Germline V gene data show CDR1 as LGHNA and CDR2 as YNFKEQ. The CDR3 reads CASSQDLAVGSDVAFF. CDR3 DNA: TGTGCCAGCAGCCAAGATTTGGCAGTTGGGAGTGATGTTGCTTTCTTT.

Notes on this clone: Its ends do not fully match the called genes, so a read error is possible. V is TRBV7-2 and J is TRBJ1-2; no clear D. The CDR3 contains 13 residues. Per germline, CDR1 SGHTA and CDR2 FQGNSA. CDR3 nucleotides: TGTGCCAGCAGTTTAGCCAGTGCTTATGGCTACACCTTC. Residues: CASSLASAYGYTF.

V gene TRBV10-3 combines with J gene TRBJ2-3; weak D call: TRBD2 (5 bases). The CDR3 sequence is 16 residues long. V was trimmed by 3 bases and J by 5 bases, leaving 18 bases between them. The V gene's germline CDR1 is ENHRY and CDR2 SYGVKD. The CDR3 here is CAISDPGLPGLDTQYF. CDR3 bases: TGTGCCATCAGTGATCCTGGGCTGCCCGGACTAGATACGCAGTATTTT.

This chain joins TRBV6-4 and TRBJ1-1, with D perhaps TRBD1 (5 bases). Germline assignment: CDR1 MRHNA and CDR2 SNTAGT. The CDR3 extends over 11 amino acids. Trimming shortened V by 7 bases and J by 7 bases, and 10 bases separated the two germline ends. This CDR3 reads CASNRSGEAFF. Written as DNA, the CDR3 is TGTGCCAGCAACAGGTCGGGTGAAGCTTTCTTT.

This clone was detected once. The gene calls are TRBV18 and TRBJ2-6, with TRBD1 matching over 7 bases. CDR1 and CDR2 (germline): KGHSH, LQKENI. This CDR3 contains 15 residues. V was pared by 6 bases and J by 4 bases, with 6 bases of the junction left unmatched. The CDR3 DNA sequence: TGTGCCAGCTCCGGAACAGGGGTCGGGGCCAACGTCCTGACTTTC. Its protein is CASSGTGVGANVLTF. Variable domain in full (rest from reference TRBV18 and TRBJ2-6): NAGVMQNPRHLVRRRGQEARLRCSPMKGHSHVYWYRQLPEEGLKFMVYLQKENIIDESGMPKERFSAEFPKEGPSILRIQQVVRGDSAAYFCASSGTGVGANVLTFGAGSRLTVL.

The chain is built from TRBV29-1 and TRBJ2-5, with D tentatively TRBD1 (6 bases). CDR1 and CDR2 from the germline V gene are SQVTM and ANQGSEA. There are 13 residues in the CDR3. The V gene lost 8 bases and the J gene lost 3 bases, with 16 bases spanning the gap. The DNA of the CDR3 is TGCAGCCACAGAACAGGGATTGAAGAGACCCAGTACTTC. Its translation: CSHRTGIEETQYF.

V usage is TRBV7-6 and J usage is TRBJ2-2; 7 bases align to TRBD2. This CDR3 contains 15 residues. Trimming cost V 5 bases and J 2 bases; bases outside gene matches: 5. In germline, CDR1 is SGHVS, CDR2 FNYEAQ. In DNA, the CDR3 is TGTGCCAGCAGCATCGGGGGGTTTAACACCGGGGAGCTGTTTTTT. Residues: CASSIGGFNTGELFF.

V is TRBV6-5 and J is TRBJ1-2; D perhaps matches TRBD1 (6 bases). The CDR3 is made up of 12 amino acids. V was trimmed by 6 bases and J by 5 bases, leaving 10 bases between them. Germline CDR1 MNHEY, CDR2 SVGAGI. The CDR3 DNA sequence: TGTGCCAGCAGACTACAGGGTTATGGCTACACCTTC. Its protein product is CASRLQGYGYTF.